These 9 T cell receptor beta chains share one sample of origin, sequenced in a study of identical twins. TCRdb re-analysed the 5' RACE reads in MiXCR, keeping a single row per CDR3 protein. Here the sample spans hundreds of thousands of distinct CDR3 sequences, around 9.7% being singletons. These same records also appear under a second study, on yellow fever vaccine responses in identical twins.

Material for sequencing was CD8+ T cells sorted from blood. All receptors derive from a woman in her late teens or twenties in good health.

This clonotype was seen at least ten times. This rearrangement joins TRBV30 to TRBJ2-2; TRBD2 matches at 13 bases. Germline CDR1 reads GTSNPN; CDR2 reads SVGIG (reference sequence). J lost 7 bases, V lost 3 bases, and 2 bases had no gene match. The CDR3 extends over 14 amino acids. The CDR3 region has the DNA TGTGCCTGGAGAGGACTAGCGGGGGTCGGGGAGCTGTTTTTT. Its protein is CAWRGLAGVGELFF.

In its sample, this clonotype was seen a few times. The genes are TRBV20-1 and TRBJ1-4; D not resolved. Germline loops: CDR1 DFQATT, CDR2 SNEGSKA (reference sequence). V lost 6 bases, J lost 8 bases, and 10 bases lay in between. This CDR3 has 11 residues. CDR3 protein: CSAHDWEKLFF. CDR3 in DNA: TGCAGTGCCCACGACTGGGAAAAACTGTTTTTT.

The V call is TRBV10-2, the J call TRBJ2-2, with D tentatively TRBD1 or TRBD2 (6 bases each). This CDR3 region has 15 residues. Per the germline V gene, CDR1 is WSHSY and CDR2 is SAAADI. Deletions cut 6 bases from V and 7 bases from J, with 18 bases between. The CDR3 here is CASSPVGGVGGELFF. For the CDR3, the DNA is TGCGCCAGCAGCCCGGTGGGGGGCGTGGGCGGGGAGCTGTTTTTT.

The chain recombines TRBV24-1 with TRBJ2-2, with a tentative D call TRBD1 (5 bases). CDR3 length: 15 amino acids. The germline CDR1 and CDR2 sequences are KGHDR and SFDVKD. The germline V and J ends were trimmed by 7 bases and 4 bases, with 15 bases remaining between them. The CDR3: CATSDVQGTTGELFF. The CDR3 DNA reads TGTGCCACCAGCGACGTCCAGGGCACCACCGGGGAGCTGTTTTTT.

Ten or more counts support this clonotype. The chain links TRBV6-5 to TRBJ2-1, with 8 nucleotides matching TRBD1. Germline lookup yields CDR1 MNHEY and CDR2 SVGAGI. This CDR3 is 15 amino acids long. V trimming: 2 bases; J trimming: 8 bases; junction bases outside the gene matches: 8. This chain's CDR3 is CASSYGQGGTYEQFF. The CDR3 DNA reads TGTGCCAGCAGTTACGGACAGGGCGGAACCTATGAGCAGTTCTTC.

This clonotype was recorded at least ten times. The V and J genes are TRBV4-2 and TRBJ2-7; D unclear. The CDR3 spans 14 residues. Trimming removed 0 bases from V and 3 bases from J, with 9 bases in between. Germline CDR1 LGHNA, CDR2 YNFKEQ. The CDR3 sequence: CASSQDREDYEQYF. CDR3 DNA: TGTGCCAGCAGCCAAGATCGAGAAGACTACGAGCAGTACTTC.

This clonotype was counted ten times or more. This chain uses TRBV27 with TRBJ2-5; D uncertain. The CDR3 loop spans 13 amino acids. Germline V gene data show CDR1 as MNHEY and CDR2 as SMNVEV (reference sequence). Between the trimmed V and J ends, which lost 6 bases and 2 bases, there was a span of 10 bases. CDR3 in amino acids: CASSRIEQETQYF. CDR3 DNA: TGTGCCAGCAGCCGGATAGAACAAGAGACCCAGTACTTC.

The J gene is TRBJ2-7, the V gene TRBV4-1, with no clear D. This CDR3 contains 13 residues. The V end was cut by 3 bases, the J end by 2 bases, with 8 bases between. Germline loops: CDR1 MGHRA, CDR2 YSYEKL. CDR3 in amino acids: CASSQAVPYEQYF. The DNA for the CDR3 is TGCGCCAGCAGCCAGGCAGTACCCTACGAGCAGTACTTC.

This clonotype appeared many times. V is TRBV6-4 and J is TRBJ2-1, with a tentative D call TRBD1 (5 bases). There are 16 residues in the CDR3. V was trimmed by 0 bases and J by 9 bases, leaving 18 bases between them. Per germline, CDR1 MRHNA and CDR2 SNTAGT. The CDR3: CASSDSGRVLPSEQFF. The CDR3, as DNA: TGTGCCAGCAGTGACTCGGGCAGGGTGTTACCGAGTGAGCAGTTCTTC.